This is a list of T cell receptor beta chains from one sample in a study of response to subunit inactivated influenza vaccine. One entry per CDR3 protein, called by TCRdb with MiXCR from the RT-PCR reads. Among approximately 500,000 distinct CDR3 sequences listed, about an eighth were seen once. The input for sequencing was PBMCs from blood, taken more than 35 days after vaccination. The receptors were gathered from a man between 45 and 60 years old who received an inactivated influenza vaccine. CDR3s include the opening cysteine and the closing phenylalanine or tryptophan. The D gene is left open where the match is weak. Clone size appears in some rows only: once, few, many, or a class for an expanded clone.

>TRBV5-1|few|TRBJ2-5|TRBD1
TGCGCCAGCACCCTAGGGGGCAGAGAGACCCAGTACTTC
CASTLGGRETQYF
>TRBV7-2|many|TRBJ2-3|NA
TGTGCCAGCAGCTTATTGGGGGGCCAGGCAGATACGCAGTATTTT
CASSLLGGQADTQYF
>TRBV12-3/TRBV12-4|few|TRBJ2-1|NA
TGTGCCAGCAACTTAGGGGTGGGCGATGAGCAGTTCTTC
CASNLGVGDEQFF
>TRBV28|few|TRBJ2-7|NA
TGTGCCAGCACCAAGACAGACTACGAGCAGTACTTC
CASTKTDYEQYF
>TRBV24-1|NA|TRBJ2-2|NA
TGTGCCACCAGTGTCGGAGCGAACACCGGGGAGCTGTTTTTT
CATSVGANTGELFF
>TRBV4-3|NA|TRBJ2-2|TRBD2
TGCGCCAGCAGCCATCGACTAGCGGGAGACACCGGGGAGCTGTTTTTT
CASSHRLAGDTGELFF
>TRBV5-1|NA|TRBJ2-7|TRBD2
TGCGCCAGCAACTTAGCGGGAGTAGACGAGCAGTACTTC
CASNLAGVDEQYF
>TRBV28|many|TRBJ2-7|TRBD1
TGTGCCAGCAGTTCACCGGGACAGGGGGCTTACGAGCAGTACTTC
CASSSPGQGAYEQYF
>TRBV6-4|few|TRBJ1-5|NA
TGTGCCAGCAGTGAAACGGAGAATCAGCCCCAGCATTTT
CASSETENQPQHF
>TRBV4-2|many|TRBJ1-2|NA
TGTGCCAGCAATTTATTGGGGTCATTCGGCTACACCTTC
CASNLLGSFGYTF
>TRBV19|few|TRBJ2-4|TRBD2
TGTGCCAGTAGTGGAGGCGGGAGAGCCAAAAACATTCAGTACTTC
CASSGGGRAKNIQYF
>TRBV10-3|few|TRBJ2-5|TRBD2
TGTGCCACCACACTGGGGCCACTAGCGGGGAGTGCTGAGACCCAGTACTTC
CATTLGPLAGSAETQYF
>TRBV29-1|NA|TRBJ2-3|NA
TGCAGCGTTGCAGCCAGCACAGATACGCAGTATTTT
CSVAASTDTQYF
>TRBV15|NA|TRBJ2-3|NA
TGTGCCACCAGCAAGACCCGCGTGCTCACAGATACGCAGTATTTT
CATSKTRVLTDTQYF
>TRBV20-1|NA|TRBJ1-1|TRBD1
TGCAGTGCTAAGCTTTCGGACAGGGGACCTGAAGCTTTCTTT
CSAKLSDRGPEAFF
>TRBV15|few|TRBJ2-2|TRBD1
TGTGCCACCAGCACCCGGACAGGGGGGGGGGAGCTGTTTTTT
CATSTRTGGGELFF
>TRBV4-3|NA|TRBJ2-6|TRBD1
TGCGCCAGCAGCCAAGATGAGGGGGCCTACTCTGGGGCCAACGTCCTGACTTTC
CASSQDEGAYSGANVLTF
>TRBV10-3|few|TRBJ2-2|NA
TGTGCCAGCCGGGACTGGTCCACCGGGGAGCTGTTTTTT
CASRDWSTGELFF
>TRBV30|few|TRBJ2-2|NA
TGTGCCTGGAATCGTGACCTACGGTCCGGGGAGCTGTTTTTT
CAWNRDLRSGELFF
>TRBV29-1|many|TRBJ2-7|NA
TGCAGCGTTGAAGGTAGGGCAGGGCACTACGAGCAGTACTTC
CSVEGRAGHYEQYF
>TRBV20-1|few|TRBJ2-7|TRBD1
TGCAGTGCTAAGGGAAAGGGGGCCTCCTACGAGCAGTACTTC
CSAKGKGASYEQYF
>TRBV28|NA|TRBJ2-1|TRBD2
TGTGCCAGCAGTTTTATGGGGACTAGCCCCTACAATGAGCAGTTCTTC
CASSFMGTSPYNEQFF
>TRBV6-2/TRBV6-3|few|TRBJ2-2|NA
TGTGCCAGCAGTTACTTTGGGGGGAACACCGGGGAGCTGTTTTTT
CASSYFGGNTGELFF
>TRBV6-1|NA|TRBJ2-7|NA
TGTGCCAGCACCAAGAAAGGGGAACGGGAGCAGTACTTC
CASTKKGEREQYF
>TRBV20-1|many|TRBJ1-2|NA
TGCAGTGCTAATGATCAGGGGTTACGCTACACCTTC
CSANDQGLRYTF
>TRBV7-9|NA|TRBJ2-2|NA
TGTGCCAGCAGCTTACTGAGGGGTGCCGGGGAGCTGTTTTTT
CASSLLRGAGELFF
>TRBV7-2|NA|TRBJ2-5|NA
TGTGCCAGCAGCTTAGTGCCAGGAGAGACCCAGTACTTC
CASSLVPGETQYF
>TRBV12-3/TRBV12-4|few|TRBJ1-2|TRBD1
TGTGCCAGCAGTCCCGCGAACAGGGGGAGTCACTATGGCTACACCTTC
CASSPANRGSHYGYTF
>TRBV5-1|many|TRBJ2-1|TRBD2
TGCGCCAGCAGCCTACAGGGACTAGCGGGATACAATGAGCAGTTCTTC
CASSLQGLAGYNEQFF
>TRBV28|NA|TRBJ1-3|TRBD1
TGTGCCAGCAGTCCCGAGTGGGGACAGGGCGCGTCTGGAAACACCATATATTTT
CASSPEWGQGASGNTIYF
>TRBV20-1|NA|TRBJ2-3|TRBD2
TGCAGTGCTAGAAATTGGGCTAGCGGTCTATATACGCAGTATTTT
CSARNWASGLYTQYF
>TRBV29-1|many|TRBJ1-4|NA
TGCAGCGTTGCCAGGGGAGGAGAAAAACTGTTTTTT
CSVARGGEKLFF
>TRBV12-3/TRBV12-4|many|TRBJ2-3|NA
TGTGCCAGCAGTTTTTACACAGATACGCAGTATTTT
CASSFYTDTQYF
>TRBV4-3|few|TRBJ2-3|TRBD1
TGCGCCAGCAGCCAAGATGACAGGGCTACGCAGTATTTT
CASSQDDRATQYF
>TRBV20-1|NA|TRBJ2-5|TRBD2
TGCAGTGCTAGAGCCAGCGGGAGGCACGAGACCCAGTACTTC
CSARASGRHETQYF
>TRBV20-1|many|TRBJ1-5|NA
TGCAGTGCTAGAGATCCGGGGCGCGAGGGCAATCAGCCCCAGCATTTT
CSARDPGREGNQPQHF
>TRBV9|NA|TRBJ2-7|NA
TGTGCCAGCAGCGTAGGGCCTAGCGAGTCCTACGAGCAGTACTTC
CASSVGPSESYEQYF
>TRBV5-6|few|TRBJ2-3|NA
TGTGCCAGCAGCTGGTTTCAGGGTACAGATACGCAGTATTTT
CASSWFQGTDTQYF
>TRBV5-1|few|TRBJ2-5|TRBD2
TGCGCCAGCAGGGGACTAGCGCAAGAGACCCAGTACTTC
CASRGLAQETQYF
>TRBV6-2/TRBV6-3|NA|TRBJ2-5|TRBD2
TGTGCCAGCAGACCTCCGGGGGGGACCCAGTACTTC
CASRPPGGTQYF
>TRBV4-3|NA|TRBJ2-7|NA
TGCGCCAGCAGCCAAGATGTTGCGTCGGGCTACGAGCAGTACTTC
CASSQDVASGYEQYF
>TRBV5-1|few|TRBJ1-3|NA
TGCGCCAGCAGCGTAGACCTTGACTCTGGAAACACCATATATTTT
CASSVDLDSGNTIYF
>TRBV30|many|TRBJ2-5|NA
TGTGCCTGGAGTAAGGGATATCAAGAGACCCAGTACTTC
CAWSKGYQETQYF
>TRBV5-1|NA|TRBJ2-7|TRBD1
TGCGCCAGCAGCTTTAGAACAGGGGATGAGCAGTACTTC
CASSFRTGDEQYF
>TRBV5-6|many|TRBJ2-4|NA
TGTGCCAGCACCAGGGGGGGGGGAGCCAAAAACATTCAGTACTTC
CASTRGGGAKNIQYF